The 15 T cell receptor beta chains reported below all come from one sample, sequenced in a study of regulatory T cells in long-lasting Graves disease. Arm-PCR of CDR3 regions and iRepertoire HTBI primers were used to build TCR beta libraries. Each CDR3 protein gets one entry after TCRdb re-called the multiplex PCR reads with MiXCR. Of almost 350,000 distinct CDR3 sequences listed, about 18% are singletons. Time point denoted: persistent/refractory GD, antithyroid drugs over 5 years with positive TRAb. PBMCs provided the RNA from which the TCR library was made. This specimen was peripheral blood mononuclear cells (PBMCs), taken when the disease was refractory, from a patient treated with antithyroid drugs. These receptors were obtained from a female donor with Graves disease.

V usage is TRBV6-1 and J usage is TRBJ1-6, with D hard to call. The germline V and J ends were trimmed by 6 bases and 6 bases, with 15 bases remaining between them. The CDR3 loop spans 15 amino acids. Germline CDR1 MNHNS, CDR2 SASEGT. This CDR3 is CASSSEGVSNSPLHF. The CDR3, as DNA: TGTGCCAGCAGCTCCGAGGGAGTCAGTAATTCACCCCTCCACTTT.

The table lists this clonotype with a few counts. This chain connects TRBV18 to TRBJ1-5, with a weak D call TRBD1 (5 bases). This CDR3 comprises 17 residues. CDR1 KGHSH and CDR2 LQKENI come from the germline V gene. The germline V and J ends were trimmed by 5 bases and 3 bases, with 20 bases remaining between them. CDR3 DNA: TGTGCCAGCTCATCAACGGGGGACCCCGGTGACAATCAGCCCCAGCATTTT. Translation: CASSSTGDPGDNQPQHF. Supplemented by reference TRBV18 and TRBJ1-5, the full variable domain reads NAGVMQNPRHLVRRRGQEARLRCSPMKGHSHVYWYRQLPEEGLKFMVYLQKENIIDESGMPKERFSAEFPKEGPSILRIQQVVRGDSAAYFCASSSTGDPGDNQPQHFGDGTRLSIL.

The sample holds a few counts of this clonotype. This chain links TRBV27 with TRBJ2-2, with D maybe TRBD1 (7 bases). The V end was cut by 3 bases, the J end by 10 bases, with 15 bases between. The CDR3 has 14 amino acids. From germline, CDR1 is MNHEY and CDR2 SMNVEV (reference sequence). CDR3: CASSFLRGEVELFF. CDR3 DNA sequence: TGTGCCAGCAGTTTCCTCAGGGGGGAGGTGGAGCTGTTTTTT.

This clonotype was seen more than once but under ten times. The chain recombines TRBV6-1 with TRBJ2-7; a possible D gene is TRBD2 (5 bases). The V gene lost 6 bases and the J gene lost 5 bases, with 17 bases spanning the gap. The CDR3 covers 14 residues. Germline loops: CDR1 MNHNS, CDR2 SASEGT. For the CDR3, the DNA is TGTGCCAGCAGCATTGGACCGGGGAGAAACGAGCAGTACTTC. Its translation: CASSIGPGRNEQYF.

This clonotype was recorded at least ten times. The CDR3 here is CASRPGLAETQYF. In DNA, the CDR3 is TGTGCCAGCAGACCGGGACTAGCAGAGACCCAGTACTTC. This chain links TRBV28 with TRBJ2-5; 9 nucleotides match TRBD2. There are 13 residues in the CDR3. Trimming at V came to 6 bases and at J to 4 bases, leaving 3 bases not matched to a gene. Germline loops: CDR1 MDHEN, CDR2 SYDVKM.

This clonotype was counted many times. The rearrangement links TRBV6-1 to TRBJ1-2, with D unresolved. Germline values: CDR1 MNHNS, CDR2 SASEGT. The CDR3 runs to 11 residues. V gave up 3 bases and J gave up 8 bases, with 7 bases separating them. This CDR3 is CASSEGYGYTF. CDR3 in DNA: TGTGCCAGCAGTGAGGGTTACGGCTACACCTTC.

This rearrangement joins TRBV28 to TRBJ1-4, with unresolved D. CDR1 and CDR2 (germline): MDHEN, SYDVKM. This CDR3 is 15 amino acids long. The V and J ends lost 2 bases and 8 bases respectively, with 15 bases between them. CDR3 sequence reads: CASSLDGPAIEKLFF. In DNA form, the CDR3 reads TGTGCCAGCAGTTTAGACGGGCCGGCCATAGAAAAACTGTTTTTT. Variable domain in full (rest from reference TRBV28 and TRBJ1-4): DVKVTQSSRYLVKRTGEKVFLECVQDMDHENMFWYRQDPGLGLRLIYFSYDVKMKEKGDIPEGYSVSREKKERFSLILESASTNQTSMYLCASSLDGPAIEKLFFGSGTQLSVL.

This clonotype was counted at least ten times. J is TRBJ1-4 and V is TRBV5-1; the D is unclear. Trimming shortened V by 1 base and J by 8 bases, and 9 bases separated the two germline ends. Germline V gene sequence: CDR1 SGHRS, CDR2 YFSETQ. There are 13 residues in the CDR3. The CDR3 here is CASSLFGGEKLFF. The CDR3 DNA sequence: TGCGCCAGCAGCTTGTTTGGAGGGGAAAAACTGTTTTTT.

The J gene is TRBJ1-1, the V gene TRBV5-8, with D uncertain. Germline V gene lookup returns CDR1 SGHTS and CDR2 YDEGEE. This CDR3 is built from 14 residues. The germline V and J ends were trimmed by 1 base and 1 base, with 8 bases remaining between them. This CDR3 reads CASSLRYGNTEAFF. The CDR3 coding sequence is TGTGCCAGCAGCTTGAGGTACGGGAACACTGAAGCTTTCTTT.

The chain is built from TRBV7-9 and TRBJ1-1, with D perhaps matching TRBD1 (6 bases). Per germline, CDR1 SEHNR and CDR2 FQNEAQ (reference sequence). The CDR3 is 14 residues long. V lost 2 bases and J lost 4, with 11 bases in between. DNA for the CDR3: TGTGCCAGCAGCTTACAGGGGTCGGCCACTGAAGCTTTCTTT. Amino acids: CASSLQGSATEAFF.

This clonotype was found many times. The chain carries TRBV7-9 and TRBJ1-2; D uncertain. Per the germline V gene, CDR1 is SEHNR and CDR2 is FQNEAQ (reference sequence). The CDR3 totals 15 residues. Deletions cut 1 base from V and 4 bases from J, with 13 bases between. For the CDR3, the DNA is TGTGCCAGCAGCTTAGAATCGCGGCGCGGCTATGGCTACACCTTC. It yields the protein CASSLESRRGYGYTF.

CDR3 protein: CASSQDLRTSSSETQYF. Here the CDR3 DNA reads TGCGCCAGCAGCCAAGATTTAAGGACTAGCAGTTCAGAGACCCAGTACTTC. The chain has TRBV4-3 and TRBJ2-5; 8 bases agree with TRBD2. CDR1 and CDR2 (germline): LGHNA, YSLEER. This CDR3 contains 17 residues. Trimming cost V 0 bases and J 4 bases; bases outside gene matches: 10.

The chain employs TRBV19 and TRBJ2-6; D remains ambiguous. Germline CDR1 LNHDA, CDR2 SQIVND (reference sequence). This CDR3 contains 14 residues. Trimming removed 8 bases at V and 0 bases at J, with 8 bases between. Here the CDR3 reads CASGRASGANVLTF. DNA for the CDR3: TGTGCCAGTGGTAGGGCCTCTGGGGCCAACGTCCTGACTTTC.

This clonotype appeared once. The chain joins TRBV6-2 or TRBV6-3 to TRBJ2-7; the D is unclear. Germline V lookup: CDR1 MNHEY, CDR2 SVGEGT. Trimming left V 1 base short and J 0 bases short, with 13 bases between. This CDR3 region has 16 residues. CDR3 DNA: TGTGCCAGCAGTTACTGGACGACCAATGACTCCTACGAGCAGTACTTC. This codes for CASSYWTTNDSYEQYF.

This clonotype was picked up one time. The chain joins TRBV5-1 to TRBJ2-7; D perhaps matches TRBD2 (5 bases). Deletions cut 4 bases from V and 5 bases from J, with 19 bases between. Germline V gene data show CDR1 as SGHRS and CDR2 as YFSETQ. This CDR3 has 15 residues. CDR3 amino acids: CASSPQTLLGDEQYF. For the CDR3, the DNA is TGCGCCAGCAGCCCGCAAACTCTCCTCGGGGACGAGCAGTACTTC.